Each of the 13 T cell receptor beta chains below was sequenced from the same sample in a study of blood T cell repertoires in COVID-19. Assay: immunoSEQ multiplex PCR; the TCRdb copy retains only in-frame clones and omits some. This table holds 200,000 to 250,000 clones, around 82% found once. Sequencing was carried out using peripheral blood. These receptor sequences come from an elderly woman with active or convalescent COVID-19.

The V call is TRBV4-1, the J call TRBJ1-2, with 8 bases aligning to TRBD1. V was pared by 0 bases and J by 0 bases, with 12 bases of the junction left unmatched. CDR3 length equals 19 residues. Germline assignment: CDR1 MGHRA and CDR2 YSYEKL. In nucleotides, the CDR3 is TGCGCCAGCAGCCAAGATTGGAGTCCGGGACAGGCAACTAACTATGGCTACACCTTC. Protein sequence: CASSQDWSPGQATNYGYTF.

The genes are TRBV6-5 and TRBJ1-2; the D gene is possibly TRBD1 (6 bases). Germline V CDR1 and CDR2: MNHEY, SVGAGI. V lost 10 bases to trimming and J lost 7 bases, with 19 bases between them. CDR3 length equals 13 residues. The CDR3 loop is CAIGGRQRGGYTF. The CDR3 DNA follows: TGTGCCATAGGGGGTCGGCAGCGGGGTGGCTACACCTTC.

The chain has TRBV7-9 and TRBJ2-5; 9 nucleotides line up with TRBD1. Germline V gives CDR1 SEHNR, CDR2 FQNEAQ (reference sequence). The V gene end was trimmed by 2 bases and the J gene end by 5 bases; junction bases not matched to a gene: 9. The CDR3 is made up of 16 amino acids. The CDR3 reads CASSLLLGQGRETQYF. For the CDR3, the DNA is TGTGCCAGCAGCTTACTTCTCGGACAGGGGAGGGAGACCCAGTACTTC.

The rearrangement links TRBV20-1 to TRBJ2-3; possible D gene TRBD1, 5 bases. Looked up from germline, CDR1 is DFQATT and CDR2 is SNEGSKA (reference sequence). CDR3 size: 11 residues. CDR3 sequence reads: CSRQSTDTQYF. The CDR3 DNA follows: TGCAGCCGACAGAGCACAGATACGCAGTATTTT.

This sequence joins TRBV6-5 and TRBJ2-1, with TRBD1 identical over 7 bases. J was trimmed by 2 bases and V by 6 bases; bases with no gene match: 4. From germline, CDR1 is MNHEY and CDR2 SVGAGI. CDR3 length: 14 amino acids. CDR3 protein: CASRGGSPYNEQFF. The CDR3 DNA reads TGTGCCAGCAGAGGGGGCTCCCCCTACAATGAGCAGTTCTTC.

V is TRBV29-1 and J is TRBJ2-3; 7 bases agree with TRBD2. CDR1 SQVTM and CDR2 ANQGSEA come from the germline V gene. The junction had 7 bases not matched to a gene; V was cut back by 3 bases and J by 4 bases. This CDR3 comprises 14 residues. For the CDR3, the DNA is TGCAGCGTTGACGGCGGGAGTTTCTCAGATACGCAGTATTTT. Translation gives CSVDGGSFSDTQYF.

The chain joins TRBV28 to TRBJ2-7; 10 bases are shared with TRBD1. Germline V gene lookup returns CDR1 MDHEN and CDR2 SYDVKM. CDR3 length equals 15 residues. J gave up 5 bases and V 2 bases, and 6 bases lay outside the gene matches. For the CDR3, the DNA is TGTGCCAGCAGTTTAACCGGGACAGGGGACCACGAGCAGTACTTC. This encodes CASSLTGTGDHEQYF. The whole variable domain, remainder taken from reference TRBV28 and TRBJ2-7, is DVKVTQSSRYLVKRTGEKVFLECVQDMDHENMFWYRQDPGLGLRLIYFSYDVKMKEKGDIPEGYSVSREKKERFSLILESASTNQTSMYLCASSLTGTGDHEQYFGPGTRLTVT.

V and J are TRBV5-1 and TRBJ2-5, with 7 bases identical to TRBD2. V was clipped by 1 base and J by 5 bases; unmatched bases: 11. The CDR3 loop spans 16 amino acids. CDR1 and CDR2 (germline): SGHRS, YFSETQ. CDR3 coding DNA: TGCGCCAGCAGCTTGCAAGCGGGGAGCCGGACGGAGACCCAGTACTTC. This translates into CASSLQAGSRTETQYF.

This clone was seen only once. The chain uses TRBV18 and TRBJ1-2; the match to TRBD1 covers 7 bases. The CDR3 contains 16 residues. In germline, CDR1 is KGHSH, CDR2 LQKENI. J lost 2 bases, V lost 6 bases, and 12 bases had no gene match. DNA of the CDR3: TGTGCCAGCTCGCCGACAGGGTATCGCGGCAACTATGGCTACACCTTC. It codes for CASSPTGYRGNYGYTF.

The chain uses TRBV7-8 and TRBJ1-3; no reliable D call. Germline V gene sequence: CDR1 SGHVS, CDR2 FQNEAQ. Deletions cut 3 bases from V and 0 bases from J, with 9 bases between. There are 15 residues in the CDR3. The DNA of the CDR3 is TGTGCCAGCAGCTTGCCCGGTGGCTCTGGAAACACCATATATTTT. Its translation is CASSLPGGSGNTIYF.

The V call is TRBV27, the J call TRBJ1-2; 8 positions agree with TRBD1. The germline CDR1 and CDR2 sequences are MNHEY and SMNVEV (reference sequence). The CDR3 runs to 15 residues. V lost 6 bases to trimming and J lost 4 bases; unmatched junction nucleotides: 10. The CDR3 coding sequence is TGTGCCAGCAGGAGCGAGACAGGGGCTTCCTATGGCTACACCTTC. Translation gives CASRSETGASYGYTF.

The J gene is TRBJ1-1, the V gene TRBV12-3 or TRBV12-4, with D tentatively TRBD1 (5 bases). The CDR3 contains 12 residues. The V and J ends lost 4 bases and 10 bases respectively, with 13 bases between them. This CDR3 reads CASSWAPGGAFF. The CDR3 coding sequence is TGTGCCAGCAGTTGGGCCCCGGGGGGAGCTTTCTTT.

The chain's CDR3 is CASMRGLGDRNTEAFF. The CDR3 DNA reads as TGTGCCAGTATGCGCGGGTTGGGGGACAGGAACACTGAAGCTTTCTTT. This chain uses TRBV19 with TRBJ1-1, with 7 bases matching TRBD1. The ends lost 7 bases at V and 1 base at J; junction bases unmatched: 12. Germline assignment: CDR1 LNHDA and CDR2 SQIVND (reference sequence). CDR3 length: 16 amino acids.